This T cell receptor beta chain was sequenced in a study of early T cells in non-severe SARS-CoV-2 infection. Study-wide results and caveats: Using VDJdb, the matching emphasized anti-spike CD8 responses while missing private and CD4 specificities.

Trimming cost V 8 bases and J 8 bases, with 15 bases left between them. CDR1 MNHEY and CDR2 SMNVEV come from the germline V gene (reference sequence). This CDR3 comprises 13 residues. Separate cDNA molecules each had unique molecular identifiers attached to them. Using its own MiXCR run on the 5' RACE reads, TCRdb lists one record per CDR3 protein. Among about 80,000 distinct CDR3 sequences listed, more than 10% were seen once. This clonotype was observed a handful of times. Its target is unknown. The rearrangement links TRBV27 to TRBJ1-4, with D perhaps TRBD1 (5 bases). This specimen was whole blood, taken at baseline. The TCR comes from an adult who was a healthcare worker with PCR-confirmed SARS-CoV-2 infection or an uninfected control (not recorded which). The donor label of this sample is uncertain. CDR3 loop: CASAFRRGEKLFF. Here the CDR3 DNA reads TGTGCCAGCGCCTTCCGGAGGGGAGAAAAACTGTTTTTT.